The 17 T cell receptor beta chains presented below share a single source sample, sequenced in a study of blood T cell repertoires in COVID-19 (dated by TCRdb to 2018 to 2021). Receptor amplification or capture employed the immunoSEQ multiplex PCR assay. The clones in this table, taken by TCRdb from immuneACCESS, are in-frame only. Not every clone is retained; where verified, under half of the shortfall comes from an unresolved V gene, and the cause of the rest is unknown. The sample table lists under 150,000 clones, approximately 87% of them with a count of one. The ten largest account for 0.95% to 1.5% of the sample. Sequenced material: PBMCs or T cells enriched from blood (not recorded which). The receptors shown here come from a woman in her twenties or thirties with acute COVID-19.

The chain links TRBV19 to TRBJ1-1; D not certain. This CDR3 contains 18 residues. The V and J ends lost 1 base and 2 bases respectively, with 20 bases between them. Germline values: CDR1 LNHDA, CDR2 SQIVND (reference sequence). The DNA for the CDR3 is TGTGCCAGTAGTATAGCCCCTCGACGGGTCGGCTTAAACACTGAAGCTTTCTTT. Its translation is CASSIAPRRVGLNTEAFF.

The CDR3 here is CASSSNGPPGNTIYF. CDR3 DNA sequence: TGTGCCAGCAGCTCAAATGGGCCCCCTGGAAACACCATATATTTT. The chain combines TRBV7-2 with TRBJ1-3; D unresolved. The CDR3 length is 15 residues. With 4 bases removed from V and 2 bases from J, the gap between germline ends came to 12 bases. From germline, CDR1 is SGHTA and CDR2 FQGNSA.

The CDR3 coding sequence is TGTGCCAGCAGCTTAGCGGGGGCGGGTGAAAAACTGTTTTTT. Translated, it gives CASSLAGAGEKLFF. This sequence joins TRBV7-2 and TRBJ1-4; D perhaps matches TRBD1 (6 bases). V lost 0 bases to trimming and J lost 7 bases, with 9 bases between them. The germline gives CDR1 SGHTA, CDR2 FQGNSA. The CDR3 runs 14 residues.

This sequence joins TRBV28 and TRBJ1-3, with TRBD1 as a possible D gene (5 bases). The ends were cut back, 3 bases at V and 0 bases at J, with 18 bases in the middle. This CDR3 has 18 residues. Germline-derived CDR1 and CDR2 are MDHEN and SYDVKM. This CDR3 is CASSFRRGGVGSGNTIYF. The CDR3 nucleotides read TGTGCCAGCAGTTTTCGTCGGGGAGGGGTAGGCTCTGGAAACACCATATATTTT.

The gene calls are TRBV28 and TRBJ1-5; TRBD1 matches at 9 bases. V dropped 6 bases and J dropped 6; count of bases not matched to a gene: 12. CDR3 size: 16 residues. The germline CDR1 and CDR2 sequences are MDHEN and SYDVKM. The CDR3 bases are TGTGCCAGCAGCCGTTTGGGGGGACAGGGAGGTCAGCCCCAGCATTTT. Protein product: CASSRLGGQGGQPQHF.

The J gene is TRBJ2-7, the V gene TRBV6-6; 8 bases align to TRBD1. CDR1 is MNHNY and CDR2 is SVGAGI in the germline V gene (reference sequence). Losses at the gene ends were 6 bases for V and 9 bases for J; bases not matched to a gene: 13. The CDR3 totals 14 residues. CDR3 DNA sequence: TGTGCCAGCAGCCGGGACAGGACCACCTTTGGGCAGTACTTC. This sequence encodes CASSRDRTTFGQYF.

V usage is TRBV6-5 and J usage is TRBJ1-2; 10 bases are a match to TRBD1. The germline gives CDR1 MNHEY, CDR2 SVGAGI. J lost 3 bases, V lost 6 bases, and 7 bases had no gene match. There are 15 residues in the CDR3. The CDR3 loop reads CASRETGGFDYGYTF. CDR3 bases: TGTGCCAGCAGGGAGACAGGGGGCTTCGACTATGGCTACACCTTC.

This chain links TRBV25-1 with TRBJ2-2, with D maybe TRBD2 (5 bases). Trimming took off 4 bases at V and 5 bases at J, with 11 bases between the two ends. This CDR3 comprises 14 residues. Germline CDR1 and CDR2: MGHDK and SYGVNS. This chain's CDR3 is CASSANGITGELFF. The CDR3 bases are TGTGCCAGCAGTGCGAACGGGATAACCGGGGAGCTGTTTTTT. Using reference TRBV25-1 and TRBJ2-2 for the parts outside the CDR3, the full variable domain is EADIYQTPRYLVIGTGKKITLECSQTMGHDKMYWYQQDPGMELHLIHYSYGVNSTEKGDLSSESTVSRIRTEHFPLTLESARPSHTSQYLCASSANGITGELFFGEGSRLTVL.

The J gene is TRBJ1-2, the V gene TRBV27; no clear D gene. The CDR3 has 14 amino acids. The germline V gene has CDR1 MNHEY and CDR2 SMNVEV (reference sequence). Trimming pared 2 bases from V and 1 base from J, leaving 8 bases between. Written as DNA, the CDR3 is TGTGCCAGCAGTTTAAGGGAGGGTAACTATGGCTACACCTTC. It yields the protein CASSLREGNYGYTF.

V is TRBV28 and J is TRBJ2-7; TRBD1 agrees at 7 bases. J lost 2 bases, V lost 6 bases, and 7 bases had no gene match. The germline CDR1 and CDR2 sequences are MDHEN and SYDVKM. The CDR3 contains 14 residues. The CDR3 DNA is TGTGCCAGCAGCCCGACAGGGTATACCTACGAGCAGTACTTC. Residues: CASSPTGYTYEQYF.

The chain couples TRBV19 to TRBJ1-2; no reliable D call. The CDR3 totals 10 residues. V shed 9 bases and J shed 4 bases, with 6 bases lying between them. The germline V gene has CDR1 LNHDA and CDR2 SQIVND (reference sequence). The CDR3 DNA reads as TGTGCCAGCGAGGGCTATGGCTACACCTTC. Protein sequence: CASEGYGYTF.

The rearrangement uses TRBV7-3 and TRBJ2-3; 7 nucleotides align to TRBD2. Germline values: CDR1 SGHTA, CDR2 FQGTGA. The CDR3 consists of 15 residues. J gave up 0 bases and V 5 bases, and 5 bases lay outside the gene matches. The DNA for the CDR3 is TGTGCCAGCAGCCCCCGGGGAGGGAGCACAGATACGCAGTATTTT. Protein: CASSPRGGSTDTQYF.

The CDR3 spells CASSLDTGRVTQYF. CDR3 nucleotides: TGTGCCAGCAGTCTTGACACAGGACGGGTGACCCAGTACTTC. The gene calls are TRBV27 and TRBJ2-5; D perhaps matches TRBD1 (5 bases). Germline CDR1 MNHEY, CDR2 SMNVEV (reference sequence). V was cut by 5 bases and J by 7 bases, with 17 bases left in between. CDR3 length equals 14 residues.

The chain couples TRBV6-5 to TRBJ2-3; no firm D call. The CDR3 contains 15 residues. The germline V gene encodes CDR1 MNHEY and CDR2 SVGAGI. Trimming shortened V by 7 bases and J by 4 bases, and 18 bases separated the two germline ends. Written as DNA, the CDR3 is TGTGCCAGCACCAAGATATATTGGAGCCCAGATACGCAGTATTTT. It encodes CASTKIYWSPDTQYF.

This rearrangement joins TRBV6-1 to TRBJ2-3, with 9 bases that match TRBD2. CDR1 and CDR2 (germline): MNHNS, SASEGT. The trim removed 3 bases at V and 4 bases at J, leaving 5 bases unmatched. This CDR3 has 15 residues. The CDR3 reads CASSDRTSAADTQYF. CDR3 bases: TGTGCCAGCAGTGATAGGACTAGCGCCGCAGATACGCAGTATTTT.

The chain has TRBV11-2 and TRBJ2-1; D may be TRBD2 (6 bases). Deletions cut 2 bases from V and 6 bases from J, with 14 bases between. Germline V lookup: CDR1 SGHAT, CDR2 FQNNGV. CDR3 length: 15 amino acids. In nucleotides, the CDR3 is TGTGCCAGCAGCTTAAGTACTAGGGGACTCAATGAGCAGTTCTTC. Its protein is CASSLSTRGLNEQFF.

This chain links TRBV28 with TRBJ2-5; 10 nucleotides agree with TRBD1. The CDR3 runs 19 residues. Germline lookup yields CDR1 MDHEN and CDR2 SYDVKM. The ends lost 4 bases at V and 4 bases at J; junction bases unmatched: 18. The CDR3 nucleotides read TGTGCCAGCAGTTCACCTACTGCGGGACAGGGGCCACGGGGAGAGACCCAGTACTTC. It is translated as CASSSPTAGQGPRGETQYF.